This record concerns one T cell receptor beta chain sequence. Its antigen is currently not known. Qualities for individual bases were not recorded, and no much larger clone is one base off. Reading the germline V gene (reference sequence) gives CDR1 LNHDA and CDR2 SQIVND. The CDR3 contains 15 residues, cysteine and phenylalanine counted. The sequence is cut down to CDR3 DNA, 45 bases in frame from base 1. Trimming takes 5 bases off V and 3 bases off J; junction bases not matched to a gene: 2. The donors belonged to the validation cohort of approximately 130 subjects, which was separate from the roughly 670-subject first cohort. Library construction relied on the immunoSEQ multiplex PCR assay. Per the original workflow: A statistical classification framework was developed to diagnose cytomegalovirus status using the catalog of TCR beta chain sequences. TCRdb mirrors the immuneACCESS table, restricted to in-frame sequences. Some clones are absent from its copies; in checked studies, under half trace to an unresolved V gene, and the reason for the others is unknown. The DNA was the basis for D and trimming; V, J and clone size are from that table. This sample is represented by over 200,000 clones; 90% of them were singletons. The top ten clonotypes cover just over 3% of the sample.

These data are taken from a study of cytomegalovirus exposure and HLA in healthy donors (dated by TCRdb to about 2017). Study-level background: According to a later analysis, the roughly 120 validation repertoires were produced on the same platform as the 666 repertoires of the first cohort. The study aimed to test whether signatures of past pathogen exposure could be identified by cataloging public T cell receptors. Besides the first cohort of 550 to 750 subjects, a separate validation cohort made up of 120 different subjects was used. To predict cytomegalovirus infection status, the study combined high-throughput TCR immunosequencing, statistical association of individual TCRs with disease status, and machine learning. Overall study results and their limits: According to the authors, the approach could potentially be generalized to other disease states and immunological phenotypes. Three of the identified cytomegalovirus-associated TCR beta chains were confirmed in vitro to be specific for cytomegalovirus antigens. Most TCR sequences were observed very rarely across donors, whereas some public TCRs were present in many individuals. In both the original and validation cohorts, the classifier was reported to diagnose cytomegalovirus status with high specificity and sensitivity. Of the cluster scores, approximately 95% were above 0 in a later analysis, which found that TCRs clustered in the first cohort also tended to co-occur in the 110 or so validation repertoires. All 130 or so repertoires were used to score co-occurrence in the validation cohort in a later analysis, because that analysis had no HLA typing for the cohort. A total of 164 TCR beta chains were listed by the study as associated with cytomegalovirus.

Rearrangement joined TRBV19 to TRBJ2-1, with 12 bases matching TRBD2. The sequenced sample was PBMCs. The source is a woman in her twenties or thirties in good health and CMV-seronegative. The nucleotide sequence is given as TGTGCCAGTAGTTGGACTAGCGGGAACTACAATGAGCAGTTCTTC. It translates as CASSWTSGNYNEQFF.